What follows describes a single T cell receptor beta chain. This specimen belongs to a study of response to subunit inactivated influenza vaccine. Germline-derived CDR1 and CDR2 are SGHRS and YFSETQ. V lost 0 bases and J lost 5, with 12 bases in between. CDR3 size: 15 residues. In TCRdb, the RT-PCR reads were re-called with MiXCR into one record per CDR3 protein. The sample records about 540,000 distinct CDR3 sequences, roughly 25% being singletons. The same data also contributed to another study, on T cells expressing NK-cell markers. Per that paper: UMIs were included in TCR beta cDNA generated by 5'RACE template switching. TCR beta repertoires came from sorted CD3+CD56+NKG2C+, CD3+CD56+NKG2C- and CD3+CD56-NKG2C+ T cells. The authors sequenced eight donors, of whom seven were HCMV-seropositive and one was seronegative. Roughly six of the donors carried dominant NKG2C+ clonotypes that took up roughly 1.0-7.5% of their CD8+ T cells.

The specimen comprised CD4+ T cells sorted from PBMCs, sampled 11 to 12 days after vaccination. The clonotype comes from a middle-aged man who received an inactivated influenza vaccine. The rearrangement uses TRBV5-1 and TRBJ2-1; D could derive from TRBD1 or TRBD2 (5 bases each). The CDR3 bases are TGCGCCAGCAGCTTGGTTGTCCGGGGCCACAATGAGCAGTTCTTC. This translates into CASSLVVRGHNEQFF.